This section outlines one T cell receptor (beta chain) sequence together with its context. CDR1 is MNHEY, CDR2 SVGAGI, per germline. The CDR3 consists of 13 residues. The V and J ends lost 6 bases and 4 bases respectively, with 9 bases between them. This entry belongs to a study of blood T cell repertoires in COVID-19. Authors' analysis steps: For nucleated cells, counts were estimated from reference gene primer amplification. Sequencing used immunoSEQ multiplex PCR; TCRdb keeps in-frame clones, though not all of them. V and J calls and clone size are given by that table; D and trimming were obtained from the DNA. The table shows approximately 230,000 clones, with around four fifths occurring only once.

The source of this sequence is a man aged 25 to 40 with active or convalescent COVID-19. The gene calls are TRBV6-5 and TRBJ2-2, with D perhaps TRBD1 (6 bases). Sequencing was carried out using peripheral blood. CDR3 sequence reads: CASRGALTGELFF. The CDR3 nucleotides are TGTGCCAGCAGGGGGGCGCTCACCGGGGAGCTGTTTTTT.